This is a list of T cell receptor beta chains from one sample in a study of T-cell reconstitution after alpha-beta-depleted transplantation in children. Each CDR3 protein gets one entry after TCRdb re-called the PCR reads with MiXCR. The sample has fewer than 550,000 distinct CDR3 sequences, about an eighth seen once. The sequenced sample was PBMCs, mostly from graft donor cells, obtained 180 days after TCRalphabeta/CD19-depleted stem cell transplant. The receptors come from a female patient aged 2-15 years who had a stem cell transplant for aplastic anemia, so the T cells may come from the graft donor. The CDR3 runs from the conserved cysteine through the conserved F or W. Fields, in order: CDR3 DNA, CDR3 protein, V gene, clone size, J gene, D gene. D genes are given only for firm matches. For some rows the clone size is stated as once, few or many, or as a class when expanded; others skip it.

TGTGCCAGCAGCCCAGGACAGGGGAGGTCTTCTGGCTACACCTTC,CASSPGQGRSSGYTF,TRBV7-6,many,TRBJ1-2,TRBD1
TGTGCCACCAGGGAGCGGGAGGCCACAGATACGCAGTATTTT,CATREREATDTQYF,TRBV24-1,.,TRBJ2-3,TRBD2
TGTGCCAGCAGCCAGGTTTGGGACAGGAGAACGGATACGCAGTATTTT,CASSQVWDRRTDTQYF,TRBV11-2,few,TRBJ2-3,TRBD1
TGTGCCAGCAGTCAGACTCACGGACCTGGCGGCTACACCTTC,CASSQTHGPGGYTF,TRBV28,few,TRBJ1-2,.
TGCGCCAGCAGCCCCGATCCGGCCAGGAGCAATCAGCCCCAGCATTTT,CASSPDPARSNQPQHF,TRBV5-1,few,TRBJ1-5,.
TGTGCCAGCCGCTGGGACACAGATACGCAGTATTTT,CASRWDTDTQYF,TRBV6-2/TRBV6-3,few,TRBJ2-3,.
TGTGCCATCAGTGTACTGGGACTCTTACCCTACAATGAGCAGTTCTTC,CAISVLGLLPYNEQFF,TRBV10-3,many,TRBJ2-1,.
TGTGCCAGCAGTCCGATGCTAGCGGGAGATTACAATGAGCAGTTCTTC,CASSPMLAGDYNEQFF,TRBV28,few,TRBJ2-1,TRBD2
TGTGCCAGCAGCTTACTGGACCTAGCCGGCCAAGAGACCCAGTACTTC,CASSLLDLAGQETQYF,TRBV7-2,.,TRBJ2-5,.
TGTGCCAGCAGCCACACACTAGCCAGAAGCGGTCCCTACGAGCAGTACTTC,CASSHTLARSGPYEQYF,TRBV14,.,TRBJ2-7,.
TGTGCCAGCAGCTTAGAGGGACTAGCGGGTCGAAGGGGCGAGCAGTACTTC,CASSLEGLAGRRGEQYF,TRBV11-2,.,TRBJ2-7,TRBD2
TGCAGCGTTGAGGTTTGGACAGGGGTTAACTATGGCTACACCTTC,CSVEVWTGVNYGYTF,TRBV29-1,.,TRBJ1-2,TRBD1
TGCGCCAGCAGCTCCAGTCACGTTTCCAGGGGGAGGCCGGCTAATGAAAAACTGTTTTTT,CASSSSHVSRGRPANEKLFF,TRBV5-1,.,TRBJ1-4,TRBD1
TGCGCCAGCAGCCATGGAGACAGGACCGTCTACGAGCAGTACTTC,CASSHGDRTVYEQYF,TRBV5-1,many,TRBJ2-7,.
TGCGCCAGCAGCTTGGATAGTAGCGCCTACAATGAGCAGTTCTTC,CASSLDSSAYNEQFF,TRBV5-1,few,TRBJ2-1,.
TGTGCCAGCAGTTTCGGTAGCAGGTACAATGAGCAGTTCTTC,CASSFGSRYNEQFF,TRBV6-5,.,TRBJ2-1,.
TGTGCCAGCAGCTTAACAGCGACAGTGATTAATGAAAAACTGTTTTTT,CASSLTATVINEKLFF,TRBV7-2,.,TRBJ1-4,.
TGCAGCGTCCACGGATTCAACGAGAACACTGAAGCTTTCTTT,CSVHGFNENTEAFF,TRBV29-1,.,TRBJ1-1,.
TGCAGCGTTGACAGGGTGCAGACCCAGTACTTC,CSVDRVQTQYF,TRBV29-1,.,TRBJ2-5,.
TGTGCCACCAGCAGAGATCGTGGGGCGACAAATGAAAAACTGTTTTTT,CATSRDRGATNEKLFF,TRBV15,.,TRBJ1-4,.
TGTGCCAGCAGTTTATCATCCCCCCCGGGACCAGATACGCAGTATTTT,CASSLSSPPGPDTQYF,TRBV27,.,TRBJ2-3,.
TGTGCCAGCAGTCCCCGCGGGGAAAACATTCAGTACTTC,CASSPRGENIQYF,TRBV12-3/TRBV12-4,few,TRBJ2-4,.
TGTGCCAGCACAGCTGTGGTGAACACTGAAGCTTTCTTT,CASTAVVNTEAFF,TRBV12-3/TRBV12-4,many,TRBJ1-1,.
TGTGCCAGCAGTTCGGGACAGAATCCCTGGGAAGCTTTCTTT,CASSSGQNPWEAFF,TRBV6-5,.,TRBJ1-1,TRBD1
TGTGCCAGCGCTCGGACAGGGGGTTACCCCTACAATGAGCAGTTCTTC,CASARTGGYPYNEQFF,TRBV27,.,TRBJ2-1,TRBD1
TGTGCCAGCAGCCCGCGGACGGCAAACTGGGCCAACGTCCTGACTTTC,CASSPRTANWANVLTF,TRBV7-9,.,TRBJ2-6,.
TGTGCCATCAGTGGCGTCGCGAACACCGGGGAGCTGTTTTTT,CAISGVANTGELFF,TRBV10-3,many,TRBJ2-2,.
TGTGCCACCAGCAGAGATAAAGGACTAGGAGAGACCCAGTACTTC,CATSRDKGLGETQYF,TRBV15,.,TRBJ2-5,TRBD2
TGCGCCAGCAGTCTCCACCGGGACAGGGGCTACGAGCAGTACTTC,CASSLHRDRGYEQYF,TRBV5-1,many,TRBJ2-7,TRBD1
TGCGCCAGCAGCCAAGATACAGGGGGCTGGACTGAAGCTTTCTTT,CASSQDTGGWTEAFF,TRBV4-3,.,TRBJ1-1,TRBD1
TGTGCCAGCAGCGTCGACGTGGGGCTCACCTACGAGCAGTACTTC,CASSVDVGLTYEQYF,TRBV9,.,TRBJ2-7,.
TGTGCCAGCAGTTTGGCAGATGGGGTTATCGAGCAGTTCTTC,CASSLADGVIEQFF,TRBV12-3/TRBV12-4,few,TRBJ2-1,.
TGTGCCAGCAGCCCCCGGGGGGCCTATGAAGAGACCCAGTACTTC,CASSPRGAYEETQYF,TRBV7-9,few,TRBJ2-5,.
TGTGCCAGCACCCAGGGGGCAGAGGACATTCAGTACTTC,CASTQGAEDIQYF,TRBV12-3/TRBV12-4,.,TRBJ2-4,TRBD1
TGCAGCGTTGTCACGGGAGACCCCAATGAAAAACTGTTTTTT,CSVVTGDPNEKLFF,TRBV29-1,.,TRBJ1-4,.
TGTGCCAGCAGCACATACAGGTCCTCCTACAATGAGCAGTTCTTC,CASSTYRSSYNEQFF,TRBV27,many,TRBJ2-1,.
TGTGCCAGCAGTTTCTATAACTCCTACGAGCAGTACTTC,CASSFYNSYEQYF,TRBV12-3/TRBV12-4,.,TRBJ2-7,.
TGTGCCAGTAGTATAGCTCCGGGGCGGGACACCGGGGAGCTGTTTTTT,CASSIAPGRDTGELFF,TRBV19,.,TRBJ2-2,.
TGTGCCAGCAGCGTAGTCCCCAAACAGGGATCCGGGGAGCTGTTTTTT,CASSVVPKQGSGELFF,TRBV9,many,TRBJ2-2,.
TGCAGCGTTGGTTCACACTTAAACACTGAAGCTTTCTTT,CSVGSHLNTEAFF,TRBV29-1,few,TRBJ1-1,.
TGCAGTGTAAGGGACCGTAGGTTCCAAGAGACCCAGTACTTC,CSVRDRRFQETQYF,TRBV20-1,few,TRBJ2-5,.
TGTGCCAGCAGTCCCTGGGACAGATGGAACACTGAAGCTTTCTTT,CASSPWDRWNTEAFF,TRBV28,few,TRBJ1-1,TRBD1
TGTGCCAGCAGTTTATTCGGGGGGCACTACAATGAGCAGTTCTTC,CASSLFGGHYNEQFF,TRBV28,few,TRBJ2-1,.
TGCGCCAGCAGCCCGGGACTGTTTAATGAAAAACTGTTTTTT,CASSPGLFNEKLFF,TRBV5-1,few,TRBJ1-4,.
TGTGCCACCAGCAGAGATCCAGGGGCCCAAGAGACCCAGTACTTC,CATSRDPGAQETQYF,TRBV15,.,TRBJ2-5,.
TGCAGTGCTAGAGAGACGGGTGTGGCGGGAGTATTCCCAGATACGCAGTATTTT,CSARETGVAGVFPDTQYF,TRBV20-1,few,TRBJ2-3,TRBD2
TGTGCCAGCTCACCACCGGGGGCTTTCATCTCTGGGGCCAACGTCCTGACTTTC,CASSPPGAFISGANVLTF,TRBV18,.,TRBJ2-6,.
TGCGCCAGCAGCCGGCGGGGGCACACGGTACTCACCGGGGAGCTGTTTTTT,CASSRRGHTVLTGELFF,TRBV4-3,.,TRBJ2-2,.
TGCGCCAGCAGCTGGTTACTGCTTATGGGTTACAATGAGCAGTTCTTC,CASSWLLLMGYNEQFF,TRBV5-1,many,TRBJ2-1,.
TGTGCCAGCAGCATTCGGTCGGCCCAGGAGACCCAGTACTTC,CASSIRSAQETQYF,TRBV21-1,few,TRBJ2-5,.
TGTGCCAGCAGGGGTCCGGGACTAGCGACAGATACGCAGTATTTT,CASRGPGLATDTQYF,TRBV3-1,few,TRBJ2-3,TRBD2
TGTGCCAGCAGCCAAGATCTACTAGGCAGGTGGAACACTGAAGCTTTCTTT,CASSQDLLGRWNTEAFF,TRBV3-1,.,TRBJ1-1,.
TGCAGTGCTTTAGGAGCCTCTCTGGACAGGGGAGGATGGGACATTCAGTACTTC,CSALGASLDRGGWDIQYF,TRBV20-1,.,TRBJ2-4,TRBD1
TGCGCCAGCAGCACGGGACAGGGAAAGACCCAGTACTTC,CASSTGQGKTQYF,TRBV5-1,many,TRBJ2-5,TRBD1